The sequence of this TCR beta chain was determined in a study of T cells expressing NK-cell markers. Whole-study context: Serological testing identified seven of the eight sequenced donors as HCMV-seropositive and one as seronegative. Study outcomes and limitations: Of the CD8+ T cells in about 6 donors, about 1.0-7.0% belonged to dominant NKG2C+ clonotypes.

As the method of synthesis, 5'RACE template switching with UMIs yielded TCR beta cDNA. For each CDR3 protein, TCRdb gives one entry from its re-call of the 5' RACE reads, without DNA. This sample's table reports about 400,000 distinct CDR3 sequences. A word on this clonotype: The antigen is not known.

CDR1 and CDR2 (germline): LNHDA, SQIVND (reference sequence). The CDR3 runs 14 residues. The sequencing sample was made of blood T cells: a sorted CD56 or NKG2C T cell subset, CD4+ or CD8+ T cells, or bulk PBMC T cells (not recorded which). This chain uses TRBV19 with TRBJ2-1; TCRdb's D call of TRBD2 is untestable without DNA. The clonotype originates from a woman between 50 and 59 years old in good health. The CDR3 protein is CASSPSRGLNEQFF.